A single sample gave rise to the 20 T cell receptor beta chains below, sequenced in a study of identical twins (dated by TCRdb to the mid-2010s). Libraries were prepared through 5' RACE. Sequencing was carried out with an Illumina HiSeq 2000. The public reads were reanalyzed by TCRdb: fastp trimming at Q25, MiXCR alignment, in-frame beta chains only. Rows with one shared CDR3 protein collapse into an entry with the most common genes and DNA. The sample table holds under 450,000 distinct CDR3 sequences, of which about a fifth were seen once. The ten largest clones represent 12% of the sample. The source material was naive T cells sorted from blood. Taken with the paper, the label for cell subset or site translates to: cells isolated with a human naive T-cell isolation kit. These receptors all stem from a man aged 50 to 60 in good health.

The table lists this clonotype with many counts. The chain employs TRBV29-1 and TRBJ1-2; D remains ambiguous. V lost 4 bases to trimming and J lost 7 bases, with 13 bases between them. The germline V gene has CDR1 SQVTM and CDR2 ANQGSEA. This CDR3 has 12 amino acids. The CDR3 loop is CSVGTVRPGYTF. Here the CDR3 DNA reads TGCAGCGTTGGTACGGTTAGACCTGGCTACACCTTC.

Regarding this clonotype: It may be a read error: a sequence one base away is much more abundant. The chain has TRBV5-1 and TRBJ2-1, with 9 bases matching TRBD2. The CDR3 length is 17 residues. Germline CDR1 reads SGHRS; CDR2 reads YFSETQ. CDR3: CASSGGMTSGSYNERFF. Written as DNA, the CDR3 is TGCGCCAGCAGCGGGGGGATGACTAGCGGCTCCTACAATGAGCGGTTCTTC.

The rearrangement joins TRBV6-2 or TRBV6-3 to TRBJ2-1; TRBD1 agrees at 9 bases. Germline CDR1 MNHEY, CDR2 SVGEGT. The CDR3 runs to 18 residues. V lost 4 bases and J lost 6; bases outside the gene matches: 16. The DNA of the CDR3 is TGTGCCAGCAGTTTACTTCCCCCCGGGACAGGGCTAGTCAATGAGCAGTTCTTC. Translating it yields CASSLLPPGTGLVNEQFF.

This clonotype was seen a handful of times. V usage is TRBV6-6 and J usage is TRBJ2-7; unclear D gene. Germline V gene data show CDR1 as MNHNY and CDR2 as SVGAGI (reference sequence). Trimming shortened V by 2 bases and J by 7 bases, and 12 bases separated the two germline ends. The CDR3 runs 13 residues. This CDR3 reads CASSYDVNWEQYF. The CDR3 nucleotides read TGTGCCAGCAGTTACGATGTGAACTGGGAGCAGTACTTC.

In its sample, this clonotype was seen many times. The chain is built from TRBV4-2 and TRBJ1-5; D remains unclear. V gave up 1 base and J gave up 4 bases, with 11 bases separating them. Germline V gene sequence: CDR1 LGHNA, CDR2 YNFKEQ. The CDR3 is 15 amino acids. CDR3 protein: CASSQVVTSNQPQHF. The CDR3 DNA is TGTGCCAGCAGCCAAGTGGTGACATCAAATCAGCCCCAGCATTTT.

This clonotype came up many times. The chain combines TRBV29-1 with TRBJ2-5, with D hard to call. V was cut by 7 bases and J by 14 bases, with 23 bases left in between. This CDR3 contains 12 residues. Germline V lookup: CDR1 SQVTM, CDR2 ANQGSEA. The CDR3 DNA sequence: TGCAGCGCACTCCTCCTTCCTAGACTCTCTTACTTC. This codes for CSALLLPRLSYF.

This clonotype showed up just a few times. This chain connects TRBV6-5 to TRBJ2-2; TRBD1 aligns across 8 bases. V lost 4 bases, J lost 7 bases, and 11 bases stayed unmatched. The CDR3 sequence is 16 residues long. Germline V CDR1 and CDR2: MNHEY, SVGAGI. The CDR3 here is CASSSPDRDLGGELFF. The CDR3 DNA reads TGTGCCAGCAGTTCGCCGGACAGGGACTTAGGCGGGGAGCTGTTTTTT.

The table lists this clonotype with many counts. The chain is built from TRBV18 and TRBJ2-5, with 7 bases matching TRBD1. Germline CDR1 reads KGHSH; CDR2 reads LQKENI. V shed 3 bases, J shed 5 bases, and the junction held 6 bases outside the gene matches. This CDR3 spans 14 amino acids. CDR3 sequence reads: CASSPRGQWETQYF. The CDR3 region has the DNA TGTGCCAGCTCACCTCGGGGACAGTGGGAGACCCAGTACTTC.

This CDR3 is CASSPTLGGWDEQYF. The CDR3 DNA reads as TGTGCCAGCTCTCCGACTCTTGGAGGGTGGGACGAGCAGTACTTC. This chain joins TRBV18 and TRBJ2-7, with a weak D call TRBD2 (6 bases). V was shortened by 6 bases and J by 5 bases, with 20 bases between the two germline ends. Germline V gives CDR1 KGHSH, CDR2 LQKENI. The CDR3 is made up of 15 amino acids.

There are many counts of this clonotype. The V gene is TRBV11-2, the J gene TRBJ2-3; D might be TRBD1 or TRBD2, each matching 5 bases. The CDR3 runs 15 residues. The V gene's germline CDR1 is SGHAT and CDR2 FQNNGV. V lost 5 bases, J lost 6 bases, and 18 bases lay in between. The CDR3 region has the DNA TGTGCCAGCAGCGGCCGGGACGGGCCTTTGGATACGCAGTATTTT. It yields the protein CASSGRDGPLDTQYF.

This clonotype appeared a few times. The chain couples TRBV4-2 to TRBJ2-1; 7 bases agree with TRBD1. The ends lost 1 base at V and 10 bases at J; junction bases unmatched: 13. The V gene's germline CDR1 is LGHNA and CDR2 YNFKEQ. CDR3 size: 16 residues. As DNA, the CDR3 is TGTGCCAGCAGCCAAGCGAGTCGCGCAGGGGGTGGGGAGCAGTTCTTC. This translates into CASSQASRAGGGEQFF.

This clonotype was observed many times. This chain uses TRBV4-3 with TRBJ2-2; D gene uncertain. The CDR3 contains 15 residues. Between the trimmed V and J ends, which lost 3 bases and 6 bases, there was a span of 14 bases. Per the germline V gene, CDR1 is LGHNA and CDR2 is YSLEER. CDR3 bases: TGCGCCAGCAGCCAGGATTGGGGTATCGCCGGGGAGCTGTTTTTT. Protein sequence: CASSQDWGIAGELFF.

This clonotype was picked up a small number of times. J is TRBJ2-3 and V is TRBV9, with unresolved D. CDR1 is SGDLS and CDR2 is YYNGEE in the germline V gene. The V end lost 4 bases, the J end lost 2 bases, and 11 bases lay between the germline ends. This CDR3 contains 14 residues. CDR3 DNA: TGTGCCAGCAGCCGCCGGCCTTACACAGATACGCAGTATTTT. Protein: CASSRRPYTDTQYF.

The chain recombines TRBV7-2 with TRBJ2-3; 9 nucleotides line up with TRBD1. CDR1 is SGHTA, CDR2 FQGNSA, per germline. V shed 3 bases and J 7 bases; nucleotides not matched to a gene: 2. The CDR3 sequence is 13 residues long. CDR3 in DNA: TGTGCCAGCAGCTTGACAGGGGGGAATACGCAGTATTTT. This translates into CASSLTGGNTQYF.

This clonotype came up many times. The chain joins TRBV6-5 to TRBJ1-1; D not certain. CDR3 length: 15 amino acids. Germline V gene data show CDR1 as MNHEY and CDR2 as SVGAGI. Trimming took off 0 bases at V and 1 base at J, with 9 bases between the two ends. CDR3 nucleotide sequence: TGTGCCAGCAGTTACTCCCCAGCGGCGAACACTGAAGCTTTCTTT. Its translation: CASSYSPAANTEAFF.

In its sample, this clonotype was seen a few times. V usage is TRBV4-2 and J usage is TRBJ2-7, with D tentatively TRBD1 (6 bases). The V gene's germline CDR1 is LGHNA and CDR2 YNFKEQ. Trimming left V 1 base short and J 5 bases short, with 15 bases between. The CDR3 spans 15 residues. DNA for the CDR3: TGTGCCAGCAGCCAAGGGGGGACACAGTACCACGAGCAGTACTTC. This gives the protein CASSQGGTQYHEQYF.

The sample holds many counts of this clonotype. The CDR3 bases are TGCGCCAGCAGACTGTCAATCCTGAACACTGAAGCTTTCTTT. It specifies CASRLSILNTEAFF. The chain recombines TRBV5-1 with TRBJ1-1; D remains ambiguous. The germline V gene encodes CDR1 SGHRS and CDR2 YFSETQ. Deletions cut 5 bases from V and 0 bases from J, with 11 bases between. This CDR3 contains 14 residues.

This clonotype was counted many times. V usage is TRBV7-2 and J usage is TRBJ2-2; 8 bases line up with TRBD1. V lost 6 bases, J lost 5 bases, and 8 bases stayed unmatched. Germline CDR1 is SGHTA and CDR2 is FQGNSA. The CDR3 loop spans 15 amino acids. The CDR3 DNA follows: TGTGCCAGCAGACACCCACAGGGGGTGACCGGGGAGCTGTTTTTT. Translated, it gives CASRHPQGVTGELFF.

The V gene is TRBV20-1, the J gene TRBJ1-5; perhaps TRBD1 as D (5 bases). V lost 3 bases and J lost 0, with 15 bases in between. This CDR3 has 16 residues. Germline V gene lookup returns CDR1 DFQATT and CDR2 SNEGSKA (reference sequence). In nucleotides, the CDR3 is TGCAGTGCTAGCTGGGGGACTGCCGTTAGCAATCAGCCCCAGCATTTT. Encoded protein: CSASWGTAVSNQPQHF.

For this clonotype: A read error may explain this, as a much larger clone is one base away. The rearrangement links TRBV4-1 to TRBJ2-1; D is perhaps TRBD1 (6 bases). Germline assignment: CDR1 MGHRA and CDR2 YSYEKL. CDR3 length: 15 residues. CDR3 sequence reads: CASSRMDSPMYEQSF. In DNA form, the CDR3 reads TGCGCCAGCAGCCGAATGGACAGCCCGATGTATGAGCAGTCCTTC.